Listed below are T cell receptor beta chains from one sample, sequenced in a study of blood T cell repertoires in COVID-19. Here immunoSEQ multiplex PCR was the method, and the copy in TCRdb shows in-frame clones only, minus some. Among 160,000 or so clones listed, roughly 80% were seen once. Sequencing used peripheral blood. The receptors originated from a man aged 55 to 69 with acute or convalescent COVID-19. CDR3s include the opening cysteine and the closing phenylalanine or tryptophan. Fields, in order: D gene, CDR3 length, J gene, clone size, V gene, CDR3 protein, CDR3 DNA. A D gene is named only where the DNA matches it firmly. The size of a clone is reported for some rows only, either as once, few or many, or as a class for expanded clones.

TRBD1	12	TRBJ2-7	-	TRBV29-1	CSVGQGAWEQYF	TGCAGCGTTGGACAGGGGGCGTGGGAGCAGTACTTC
-	14	TRBJ1-2	-	TRBV2	CASSESKGLSGYTF	TGTGCCAGCAGTGAAAGTAAGGGGTTGAGCGGCTACACCTTC
TRBD1	15	TRBJ2-2	-	TRBV6-1	CASRGQGANTGELFF	TGTGCCAGCAGAGGACAGGGGGCCAACACCGGGGAGCTGTTTTTT
-	16	TRBJ1-1	few	TRBV6-1	CASSEYRTGRGTEAFF	TGTGCCAGCAGTGAATACCGCACAGGGAGGGGCACTGAAGCTTTCTTT
-	15	TRBJ1-5	-	TRBV28	CASSDASGGNQPQHF	TGTGCCAGCAGTGACGCCTCGGGGGGGAATCAGCCCCAGCATTTT
TRBD1	15	TRBJ2-7	-	TRBV7-2	CASRPTEGATYEQYF	TGTGCCAGCAGGCCCACCGAGGGGGCCACCTACGAGCAGTACTTC
-	14	TRBJ2-7	-	TRBV5-1	CASSLLGGSYEQYF	TGCGCCAGCAGCCTACTAGGCGGGTCCTACGAGCAGTACTTC
TRBD1	14	TRBJ1-5	-	TRBV7-9	CASSPTGGNQPQHF	TGTGCCAGCAGCCCGACAGGGGGCAATCAGCCCCAGCATTTT
-	14	TRBJ2-3	-	TRBV7-3	CASSLADSTDTQYF	TGTGCCAGCAGCTTAGCGGATAGCACAGATACGCAGTATTTT
-	14	TRBJ1-6	-	TRBV28	CASIGGRRNSPLHF	TGTGCCAGCATCGGGGGAAGAAGGAATTCACCCCTCCACTTT
-	13	TRBJ2-5	-	TRBV7-9	CASSLQGLETQYF	TGTGCCAGCAGCTTACAGGGATTGGAGACCCAGTACTTC
-	15	TRBJ1-1	-	TRBV5-4	CASSLQSSLKTEAFF	TGTGCCAGCAGCTTGCAGTCATCGCTGAAGACTGAAGCTTTCTTT
TRBD2	14	TRBJ2-4	-	TRBV19	CASMGRAAKNIQYF	TGTGCCAGTATGGGGAGGGCAGCCAAAAACATTCAGTACTTC
-	15	TRBJ1-2	-	TRBV5-6	CASNFMGLTAHGYTF	TGTGCCAGCAACTTCATGGGCCTTACTGCGCATGGCTACACCTTC
TRBD2	15	TRBJ2-1	once	TRBV6-5	CASSYTGLGEDEQFF	TGTGCCAGCAGTTACACGGGACTAGGAGAGGATGAGCAGTTCTTC
-	14	TRBJ1-1	-	TRBV9	CASSVAAGNPEAFF	TGTGCCAGCAGCGTAGCCGCAGGGAACCCTGAAGCTTTCTTT
TRBD1	14	TRBJ2-5	-	TRBV5-6	CASSWKQGQETQYF	TGTGCCAGCAGCTGGAAACAGGGGCAAGAGACCCAGTACTTC
TRBD2	15	TRBJ2-2	few	TRBV7-3	CASSSAGGVNGELFF	TGTGCCAGCAGCTCGGCGGGAGGGGTAAACGGGGAGCTGTTTTTT
-	19	TRBJ1-5	-	TRBV4-3	CASSQVHAGTGLWYQPQHF	TGCGCCAGCAGCCAAGTCCACGCCGGAACAGGGCTTTGGTATCAGCCCCAGCATTTT
-	16	TRBJ2-7	-	TRBV10-3	CAISESTHSSDHEQYF	TGTGCCATCAGTGAGTCGACCCACTCCAGCGACCACGAGCAGTACTTC
TRBD2	14	TRBJ2-7	-	TRBV30	CAWSVGAGVREQYF	TGTGCCTGGAGTGTAGGAGCGGGAGTGAGGGAGCAGTACTTC
TRBD2	16	TRBJ2-7	-	TRBV27	CASTSGTSGSKYEQYF	TGTGCCAGCACCTCCGGGACTAGCGGGAGTAAGTACGAGCAGTACTTC
-	15	TRBJ2-1	-	TRBV7-8	CASSLVPGRYNEQFF	TGTGCCAGCAGCTTAGTCCCGGGGAGATACAATGAGCAGTTCTTC
-	13	TRBJ2-3	-	TRBV7-3	CASSRTGPDTQYF	TGTGCCAGCAGCCGTACTGGGCCAGATACGCAGTATTTT
TRBD1	17	TRBJ1-2	-	TRBV4-3	CASSQVRGAGGDYGYTF	TGCGCCAGCAGCCAAGTCAGAGGGGCAGGGGGCGACTATGGCTACACCTTC
TRBD2	14	TRBJ2-5	-	TRBV29-1	CSTWLAGLQETQYF	TGCAGTACCTGGCTAGCGGGCTTACAAGAGACCCAGTACTTC
-	17	TRBJ2-7	-	TRBV6-2/TRBV6-3	CASSYSMFSLRGYEQYF	TGTGCCAGCAGTTACTCGATGTTTAGCCTCCGTGGGTACGAGCAGTACTTC
TRBD2	14	TRBJ2-1	-	TRBV2	CASDRNSGSGEQFF	TGTGCCAGCGATCGGAATAGCGGGAGCGGTGAGCAGTTCTTC
TRBD1	17	TRBJ1-5	-	TRBV11-3	CASSLVVGQGPNQPQHF	TGTGCCAGCAGCTTAGTGGTTGGACAGGGCCCCAATCAGCCCCAGCATTTT
TRBD2	14	TRBJ2-3	-	TRBV3-1/TRBV3-2	CASSLLAGVDTQYF	TGTGCCAGCAGCCTACTAGCGGGGGTTGATACGCAGTATTTT
-	16	TRBJ2-7	-	TRBV5-6	CASSLYGGARVYEQYF	TGTGCCAGCAGCTTGTATGGGGGGGCTCGCGTCTACGAGCAGTACTTC
TRBD1	14	TRBJ1-4	-	TRBV7-9	CASSYRTGAEKLFF	TGTGCCAGCAGCTACCGGACAGGGGCCGAAAAACTGTTTTTT
-	19	TRBJ2-1	-	TRBV7-3	CASSFRLVLLFSRANEQFF	TGTGCCAGCAGCTTCCGACTAGTCCTGCTGTTTTCCCGTGCTAATGAGCAGTTCTTC
-	15	TRBJ2-7	-	TRBV9	CASSVGFGFTYEQYF	TGTGCCAGCAGCGTAGGGTTCGGTTTCACGTACGAGCAGTACTTC
TRBD2	17	TRBJ2-7	many	TRBV4-2	CASSPLESGGHPYEQYF	TGTGCCAGCAGCCCACTCGAATCGGGGGGGCATCCCTACGAGCAGTACTTC
TRBD1	17	TRBJ1-2	-	TRBV7-2	CASSYRTGGRSNYGYTF	TGTGCCAGCAGCTACCGGACAGGGGGCAGGTCTAACTATGGCTACACCTTC
-	15	TRBJ1-3	-	TRBV9	CASSPQGGSGNTIYF	TGTGCCAGCAGCCCCCAGGGAGGGTCTGGAAACACCATATATTTT
-	16	TRBJ2-6	-	TRBV13	CASSLVYRSGANVLTF	TGTGCCAGCAGCTTAGTCTACCGCTCTGGGGCCAACGTCCTGACTTTC
-	14	TRBJ1-5	-	TRBV5-6	CASSLGQLNQPQHF	TGTGCCAGCAGCTTGGGACAGCTCAATCAGCCCCAGCATTTT
-	14	TRBJ2-1	-	TRBV3-1/TRBV3-2	CASHSPPQYNEQFF	TGTGCCAGCCATTCTCCGCCCCAGTACAATGAGCAGTTCTTC
TRBD1	12	TRBJ2-4	-	TRBV6-5	CASSRRQGLEYF	TGTGCCAGCAGCCGCAGACAGGGGTTAGAGTACTTC
-	14	TRBJ2-7	-	TRBV7-9	CASSLAGGPYEQYF	TGTGCCAGCAGCTTAGCGGGAGGCCCCTACGAGCAGTACTTC
-	15	TRBJ2-7	-	TRBV19	CASSTRGLGHYEQYF	TGTGCCAGTAGTACTAGGGGGTTAGGACACTACGAGCAGTACTTC
TRBD1	14	TRBJ2-7	-	TRBV29-1	CSVDPSQGAGEQYF	TGCAGCGTTGACCCATCACAGGGGGCGGGGGAGCAGTACTTC
TRBD1	15	TRBJ2-3	-	TRBV12-5	CASGRTGVGTDTQYF	TGTGCTAGTGGGCGTACAGGGGTAGGCACAGATACGCAGTATTTT
TRBD1	17	TRBJ2-2	-	TRBV18	CASSLMTTGGTTGELFF	TGTGCCAGCTCCCTCATGACGACAGGGGGCACGACCGGGGAGCTGTTTTTT
TRBD2	15	TRBJ2-7	-	TRBV2	CASIGTSLASYEQYF	TGTGCCAGCATTGGGACTAGCCTGGCGTCCTACGAGCAGTACTTC
TRBD1	17	TRBJ2-7	-	TRBV6-2/TRBV6-3	CASSYRTGGQASYEQYF	TGTGCCAGCAGTTACCGAACAGGGGGGCAGGCGTCCTACGAGCAGTACTTC
-	16	TRBJ1-3	-	TRBV19	CASSKAGLSSGNTIYF	TGTGCCAGTAGTAAGGCAGGGCTCTCCTCTGGAAACACCATATATTTT
TRBD1	15	TRBJ1-1	few	TRBV19	CASKQQGAASDEAFF	TGTGCCAGTAAACAACAGGGGGCTGCATCGGACGAAGCTTTCTTT
TRBD1	15	TRBJ2-3	-	TRBV29-1	CSVGIGTGATDTQYF	TGCAGCGTTGGGATCGGGACAGGGGCGACAGATACGCAGTATTTT
TRBD1	17	TRBJ1-5	-	TRBV19	CASSRRTGGTANQPQHF	TGTGCCAGTAGTAGGCGGACAGGGGGCACGGCTAATCAGCCCCAGCATTTT
-	15	TRBJ1-5	-	TRBV19	CASSPKSGTIQPQHF	TGTGCCAGTAGCCCGAAGTCGGGTACAATTCAGCCCCAGCATTTT
-	11	TRBJ2-7	-	TRBV6-5	CASTDSYEQYF	TGTGCCAGCACAGACAGCTACGAGCAGTACTTC
TRBD1	13	TRBJ2-2	once	TRBV5-4	CASSLTGAGELFF	TGTGCCAGCAGCTTGACAGGGGCCGGGGAGCTGTTTTTT
-	13	TRBJ2-4	-	TRBV19	CASRGLAKNIQYF	TGTGCCAGTAGGGGGCTGGCCAAAAACATTCAGTACTTC
TRBD1	14	TRBJ2-7	-	TRBV4-3	CASSQGQGFYEQYF	TGCGCCAGCAGCCAAGGACAGGGATTCTACGAGCAGTACTTC
-	11	TRBJ1-3	-	TRBV20-1	CSARSGNTIYF	TGCAGTGCTAGGTCGGGAAACACCATATATTTT
-	17	TRBJ2-1	-	TRBV5-4	CASSFAGARGLYNEQFF	TGTGCCAGCAGCTTCGCAGGGGCCAGAGGACTCTACAATGAGCAGTTCTTC